The 3 T cell receptor beta chains below come from one sample, sequenced in a study of blood T cells in healthy people across ages. A second PCR of about 6 to 11 cycles used a sample-barcoded 5' primer and a J-beta primer mix. TCRdb itself ran the 5' RACE reads through MiXCR, one entry per CDR3 protein. The sample yields approximately 900,000 distinct CDR3 sequences, roughly 48% seen once. The sequencing input was blood. The source of these receptors is a man aged 25 to 45 in good health.

This clonotype was picked up a small number of times. V usage is TRBV7-2 and J usage is TRBJ1-4; D not resolved. V shed 5 bases and J shed 5 bases, with 12 bases lying between them. This CDR3 spans 14 amino acids. Germline CDR1 SGHTA, CDR2 FQGNSA. The CDR3 region has the DNA TGTGCCAGCAGCCGCGCGACACGGAATGAAAAACTGTTTTTT. This sequence encodes CASSRATRNEKLFF.

This rearrangement joins TRBV29-1 to TRBJ2-5; D gene uncertain. The J call may be incorrect, as the DNA end agrees better with TRBJ2-1. The CDR3 totals 16 residues. CDR1 and CDR2 from the germline V gene are SQVTM and ANQGSEA. Written as DNA, the CDR3 is TGCAGCGTTGACCCAGCCTACGAACCAACCCAAGAGACCCAGTTCTTC. Translated: CSVDPAYEPTQETQFF.

V is TRBV20-1 and J is TRBJ1-1, with a possible D match to TRBD1 (5 bases). Germline CDR1 DFQATT, CDR2 SNEGSKA (reference sequence). This CDR3 spans 17 amino acids. V was trimmed by 0 bases and J by 0 bases, leaving 17 bases between them. DNA for the CDR3: TGCAGTGCTAGAGATCGGGGCCTAAATTTCATGAACACTGAAGCTTTCTTT. This translates into CSARDRGLNFMNTEAFF.